This T cell receptor beta chain was identified during a study of T cells in Graves' hyperthyroidism and ophthalmopathy. This clonotype has at least ten counts. V lost 0 bases, J lost 0 bases, and 0 bases stayed unmatched. This CDR3 is 17 amino acids long. The germline V gene encodes CDR1 MDHEN and CDR2 SYDVKM. RNA transcripts were the template for amplifying TCR beta CDR3 regions. TCR CDR3 regions were first amplified by RT-PCR with HTBI primers. TCRdb independently ran MiXCR on the multiplex PCR reads; one entry per CDR3 protein. The profile shows more than 450,000 distinct CDR3 sequences, approximately 14% of them singletons.

The TCR sequence derives from a middle-aged woman with Graves' hyperthyroidism. The rearrangement joins TRBV28 to TRBJ2-6, with TRBD1 matching over 9 bases. The material sequenced was blood. In DNA form, the CDR3 reads TGTGCCAGCAGTTTATGGACAGGGGGCTCTGGGGCCAACGTCCTGACTTTC. This encodes CASSLWTGGSGANVLTF.